The rows below give T cell receptor beta chains drawn from one sample of a study of early T cells in non-severe SARS-CoV-2 infection. A single record per CDR3 protein comes from TCRdb applying MiXCR to the 5' RACE reads. This table has 35,000 to 55,000 distinct CDR3 sequences, more than 9% appearing once. The sample comprised whole blood. Receptors originate from an adult who was a healthcare worker with PCR-confirmed SARS-CoV-2 infection or an uninfected control (not recorded which). CDR3s include the opening cysteine and the closing phenylalanine or tryptophan. D genes are given only for firm matches. The size of a clone is reported for some rows only, either as once, few or many, or as a class for expanded clones.

NA | TRBJ1-1 | TRBV6-6 | NA | CASSYRGLRENTEAFF | TGTGCCAGCAGTTACCGGGGACTGCGCGAGAACACTGAAGCTTTCTTT
TRBD2 | TRBJ2-7 | TRBV20-1 | many | CSARRTGLANNEQYF | TGCAGTGCTAGAAGAACAGGACTAGCTAATAACGAGCAGTACTTC
NA | TRBJ2-1 | TRBV12-5 | few | CASGLVVRSSYNEQFF | TGTGCTAGTGGTTTGGTAGTGAGGTCCAGTTACAATGAGCAGTTCTTC
NA | TRBJ1-2 | TRBV28 | NA | CAIKGQPTTYGYTF | TGTGCCATCAAAGGACAGCCGACCACCTATGGCTACACCTTC
NA | TRBJ2-1 | TRBV7-3 | few | CASSLTGYNEQFF | TGTGCCAGCAGCTTAACCGGGTACAATGAGCAGTTCTTC
NA | TRBJ2-4 | TRBV4-1 | many | CASSQDRANIQYF | TGCGCCAGCAGCCAAGATCGAGCCAACATTCAGTACTTC
NA | TRBJ1-6 | TRBV7-2 | many | CASSSSPSNVHF | TGTGCCAGCAGCTCCTCTCCAAGTAACGTCCACTTT
NA | TRBJ2-4 | TRBV25-1 | NA | CASSGGPLGNIQYF | TGTGCCAGCAGTGGGGGACCCCTTGGGAACATTCAGTACTTC
TRBD2 | TRBJ2-7 | TRBV5-1 | NA | CASSASGRAPYEQYF | TGCGCCAGCAGCGCTAGCGGGAGAGCCCCCTACGAGCAGTACTTC
TRBD1 | TRBJ2-2 | TRBV5-6 | many | CVSSRPGQGAGELFF | TGTGTCAGCAGCCGACCGGGACAGGGGGCCGGGGAGCTGTTTTTT
TRBD2 | TRBJ2-3 | TRBV4-2 | NA | CASSQDLSGSTDTQYF | TGTGCCAGCAGCCAAGATCTTAGCGGGAGCACAGATACGCAGTATTTT
NA | TRBJ2-6 | TRBV19 | few | CASSFKWVGASGNSGANVLTF | TGTGCCAGTAGTTTTAAATGGGTGGGGGCTAGCGGAAACTCTGGGGCCAACGTCCTGACTTTC
NA | TRBJ1-3 | TRBV29-1 | few | CGGRRGNTIYF | TGCGGGGGTCGACGGGGAAACACCATATATTTT
NA | TRBJ2-4 | TRBV11-2 | many | CASSLESKGIQYF | TGTGCCAGCAGCTTGGAGAGCAAGGGCATTCAGTACTTC
TRBD2 | TRBJ2-1 | TRBV3-1 | NA | CASSGTSGSSEQFF | TGTGCCAGCAGTGGGACTAGCGGGAGCAGTGAGCAGTTCTTC
TRBD1 | TRBJ2-1 | TRBV7-2 | many | CASSLPDKGGEGSYNEQFF | TGTGCCAGCAGCTTACCCGACAAAGGGGGCGAAGGATCCTACAATGAGCAGTTCTTC
NA | TRBJ2-3 | TRBV14 | many | CASSHWGGGTDTQYF | TGTGCCAGCAGCCACTGGGGGGGCGGAACAGATACGCAGTATTTT
TRBD1 | TRBJ2-7 | TRBV14 | many | CASSLTGAGGQYF | TGTGCCAGCAGCCTGACAGGGGCCGGGGGGCAGTACTTC
NA | TRBJ2-1 | TRBV2 | NA | CASSEGIGAGEQFF | TGTGCCAGCAGTGAGGGCATAGGGGCTGGTGAGCAGTTCTTC
TRBD1 | TRBJ1-2 | TRBV7-9 | many | CASRSVGQGNYGYTF | TGTGCCAGCAGGAGTGTGGGACAGGGCAACTATGGCTACACCTTC
TRBD1 | TRBJ2-7 | TRBV6-2/TRBV6-3 | many | CASSMDRASSYEQYF | TGTGCCAGCAGCATGGACAGGGCGAGCTCCTACGAGCAGTACTTC
TRBD1 | TRBJ1-1 | TRBV10-3 | few | CAISRDREVEAFF | TGTGCCATCAGTCGGGACAGGGAAGTGGAAGCTTTCTTT
NA | TRBJ2-7 | TRBV19 | NA | CASSIGRNEQYF | TGTGCCAGTAGTATTGGCAGGAACGAGCAGTACTTC
NA | TRBJ2-2 | TRBV7-9 | many | CASINSGNTGELFF | TGTGCCAGCATCAATAGCGGAAACACCGGGGAGCTGTTTTTT
NA | TRBJ2-5 | TRBV6-2/TRBV6-3 | few | CASSYSFRTTQETQYF | TGTGCCAGCAGTTACTCGTTCCGGACAACGCAAGAGACCCAGTACTTC
NA | TRBJ1-4 | TRBV27 | NA | CASRKNRANEKLFF | TGTGCCAGTAGAAAGAATCGGGCTAATGAAAAACTGTTTTTT
TRBD2 | TRBJ2-2 | TRBV7-6 | few | CASSSGTSGSYGELFF | TGTGCCAGCAGCTCCGGGACTAGCGGGAGTTACGGGGAGCTGTTTTTT
NA | TRBJ2-5 | TRBV7-9 | many | CASSLGDLSSQYF | TGTGCCAGCAGCTTAGGCGACCTGTCCTCGCAGTACTTC
NA | TRBJ2-3 | TRBV20-1 | few | CSAEQGRDTQYF | TGCAGTGCCGAGCAGGGGCGCGATACGCAGTATTTT
TRBD2 | TRBJ2-1 | TRBV15 | many | CATSRDLTSGRTYNEQFF | TGTGCCACCAGCAGAGATTTAACTAGCGGGAGGACGTACAATGAGCAGTTCTTC
NA | TRBJ2-7 | TRBV7-2 | many | CASSLSTTNYEQYF | TGTGCCAGCAGCTTATCGACGACAAACTACGAGCAGTACTTC
NA | TRBJ1-1 | TRBV28 | NA | CASRTRGYEAFF | TGTGCCAGCAGGACACGGGGGTATGAAGCTTTCTTT
NA | TRBJ1-5 | TRBV7-2 | many | CASSSGPLRPQHF | TGTGCCAGCAGCTCGGGGCCACTACGGCCCCAGCATTTT
NA | TRBJ1-6 | TRBV20-1 | many | CSARRGPANSPLHF | TGCAGTGCTAGGCGAGGGCCAGCGAATTCACCCCTCCACTTT
NA | TRBJ1-1 | TRBV5-4 | many | CASSPGGRNTEAFF | TGTGCCAGCAGCCCAGGTGGACGGAACACTGAAGCTTTCTTT
TRBD2 | TRBJ2-4 | TRBV11-1 | NA | CASSSGLAGGGIAKNIQYF | TGTGCCAGCAGCTCCGGACTAGCGGGAGGGGGGATAGCCAAAAACATTCAGTACTTC
TRBD2 | TRBJ2-1 | TRBV7-2 | few | CASSLGWASGINEQFF | TGTGCCAGCAGCTTAGGGTGGGCTAGCGGAATCAATGAGCAGTTCTTC
NA | TRBJ2-6 | TRBV7-2 | many | CASSSLGGANVLTF | TGTGCCAGCAGCTCCCTCGGCGGGGCCAACGTCCTGACTTTC
NA | TRBJ1-5 | TRBV28 | many | CASSLGGFNQPQHF | TGTGCCAGCAGTTTAGGGGGTTTTAATCAGCCCCAGCATTTT
NA | TRBJ1-5 | TRBV28 | many | CASSLLDSNQPQHF | TGTGCCAGCAGTTTATTGGACAGCAATCAGCCCCAGCATTTT
NA | TRBJ2-7 | TRBV9 | many | CASSVGVLDKYEQYF | TGTGCCAGCAGCGTGGGAGTCCTAGACAAGTACGAGCAGTACTTC
NA | TRBJ1-1 | TRBV18 | many | CASSINPMNTEAFF | TGTGCCAGCTCAATTAACCCCATGAACACTGAAGCTTTCTTT
NA | TRBJ1-3 | TRBV5-1 | many | CASSSDGSGNTIYF | TGCGCCAGCAGCTCGGACGGCTCTGGAAACACCATATATTTT
NA | TRBJ2-1 | TRBV7-2 | NA | CASSSVASSYNEQFF | TGTGCCAGCAGCTCAGTCGCGAGCTCCTACAATGAGCAGTTCTTC
NA | TRBJ1-1 | TRBV3-1 | few | CASSQDTLTANTEAFF | TGTGCCAGCAGCCAAGATACTTTGACCGCGAACACTGAAGCTTTCTTT
TRBD2 | TRBJ2-7 | TRBV28 | many | CASSPTSGTTEQYF | TGTGCCAGCAGTCCCACTAGCGGTACTACGGAGCAGTACTTC
TRBD2 | TRBJ2-3 | TRBV4-1 | few | CASSSPPLAGGPTRADTQYF | TGCGCCAGCAGCTCACCCCCACTAGCGGGAGGGCCTACGAGAGCAGATACGCAGTATTTT
NA | TRBJ1-3 | TRBV6-5 | NA | CASSYSGQHSGNTIYF | TGTGCCAGCAGTTACTCGGGACAACACTCTGGAAACACCATATATTTT
NA | TRBJ2-3 | TRBV7-2 | many | CASSPRQGGTDTQYF | TGTGCCAGCAGCCCGAGACAGGGAGGGACAGATACGCAGTATTTT
NA | TRBJ2-5 | TRBV20-1 | few | CSARDMQMGETQYF | TGCAGTGCTAGAGATATGCAGATGGGAGAGACCCAGTACTTC
NA | TRBJ1-3 | TRBV28 | few | CASYSEGNTIYF | TGTGCCAGCTATTCCGAAGGAAACACCATATATTTT
NA | TRBJ2-7 | TRBV7-2 | many | CASSRFYEQYF | TGTGCCAGCAGCCGTTTCTACGAGCAGTACTTC
NA | TRBJ1-1 | TRBV9 | few | CASTPTQGNTEAFF | TGTGCCAGCACCCCAACCCAGGGGAACACTGAAGCTTTCTTT
TRBD1 | TRBJ2-2 | TRBV6-2/TRBV6-3 | NA | CASRRWDRGAGELFF | TGTGCCAGCAGACGCTGGGACAGGGGAGCCGGGGAGCTGTTTTTT
NA | TRBJ2-5 | TRBV7-2 | many | CASSLRWGEETQYF | TGTGCCAGCAGCTTACGCTGGGGCGAAGAGACCCAGTACTTC
TRBD2 | TRBJ2-1 | TRBV28 | many | CASSSPGGDRGEFF | TGTGCCAGCAGTTCCCCGGGAGGGGACCGGGGGGAGTTCTTC
NA | TRBJ2-1 | TRBV7-9 | many | CASSLGGASYNEQFF | TGTGCCAGCAGCTTAGGGGGCGCGTCCTACAATGAGCAGTTCTTC